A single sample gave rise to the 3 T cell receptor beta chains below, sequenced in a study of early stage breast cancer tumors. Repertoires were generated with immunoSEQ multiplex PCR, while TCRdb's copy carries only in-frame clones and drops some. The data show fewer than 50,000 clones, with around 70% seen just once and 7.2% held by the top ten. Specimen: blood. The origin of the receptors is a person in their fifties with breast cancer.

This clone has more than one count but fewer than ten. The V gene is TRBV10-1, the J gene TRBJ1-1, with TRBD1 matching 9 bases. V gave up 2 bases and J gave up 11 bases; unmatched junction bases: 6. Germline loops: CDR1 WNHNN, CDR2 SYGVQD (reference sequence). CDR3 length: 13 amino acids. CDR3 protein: CASSEQDRGRAFF. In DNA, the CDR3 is TGCGCCAGCAGTGAGCAGGACAGGGGACGGGCTTTCTTT.

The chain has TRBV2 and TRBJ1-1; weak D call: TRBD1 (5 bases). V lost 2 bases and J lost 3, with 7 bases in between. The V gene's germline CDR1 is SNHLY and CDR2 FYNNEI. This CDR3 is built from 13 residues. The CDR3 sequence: CASSESGYTEAFF. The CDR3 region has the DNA TGTGCCAGCAGTGAATCAGGGTACACTGAAGCTTTCTTT.

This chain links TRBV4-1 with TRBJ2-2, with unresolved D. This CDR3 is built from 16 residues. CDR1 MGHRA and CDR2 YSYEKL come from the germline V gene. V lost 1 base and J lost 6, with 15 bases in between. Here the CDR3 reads CASSQVRSGPAGELFF. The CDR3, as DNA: TGCGCCAGCAGCCAAGTTCGTAGTGGGCCGGCCGGGGAGCTGTTTTTT.